This TCR beta chain was recovered during a study of T cell changes during pregnancy in multiple sclerosis. Some clones are missing from TCRdb's copy, which holds only in-frame ones; the method was immunoSEQ multiplex PCR. This repertoire shows about 110,000 clones, about 93% found once; its top ten account for 1.5%. The CDR3 covers 16 residues. The germline CDR1 and CDR2 sequences are MRHNA and SNTAGT. V shed 3 bases and J 0 bases; nucleotides not matched to a gene: 1. The V and J genes are TRBV6-4 and TRBJ2-6, with 8 bases that match TRBD2. The sequenced sample was peripheral blood, obtained in the third trimester of pregnancy. The clonotype comes from a female donor with multiple sclerosis, enrolled in a pregnancy study. DNA for the CDR3: TGTGCCAGCAGTGAGCGGGGGGCCTCTGGGGCCAACGTCCTGACTTTC. Residues: CASSERGASGANVLTF.